The sequence of this TCR beta chain was determined in a study of blood T cells in healthy people across ages. Primed by a sample-barcoded 5' primer and a J-beta primer mix, a second PCR proceeded for 7 to 11 cycles. A 12-random-nucleotide template-switch adaptor tagged each cDNA molecule. MiXCR was run by TCRdb on the 5' RACE reads, yielding one entry per CDR3 protein. Of about 800,000 distinct CDR3 sequences listed, 20% to 30% are singletons. About this clonotype: The antigen is undetermined.

Overall study findings and caveats: No conclusive comparison of naive versus antigen-experienced cells was possible with unsorted PBMCs.

Germline V CDR1 and CDR2: MNHEY, SVGEGT. V lost 6 bases, J lost 8 bases, and 25 bases lay in between. This CDR3 has 17 residues. This same sample was also part of a study on T cells of mothers and their children. This second report adds: In each mother, TCR beta CDR3 reads exceeded 8.5 million; in each child, they numbered approximately 3 million. Related mother-child pairs showed slightly higher but non-significant overlap than unrelated pairs.

J is TRBJ1-4 and V is TRBV6-2 or TRBV6-3; tentatively, D is TRBD1 (5 bases). The clonotype originates from a boy aged 5-17 years in good health. Source material: blood. In nucleotides, the CDR3 is TGTGCCAGCAGCTCCACCACAACAGGCCCCGTTGGAGAAAAACTGTTTTTT. Translation gives CASSSTTTGPVGEKLFF.